A selection of T cell receptor beta chains follows, all from one sample in a study of graft-versus-host responses after intestinal transplantation. The method was immunoSEQ multiplex PCR; TCRdb's version includes in-frame clones alone and lacks a portion of them. The sample has over 85,000 clones; around 95% are singletons. For these receptors, no antigen is known. Sequencing was performed on unstimulated CD8+ T cells sorted from spleen or lymph node cells, taken before intestinal transplant. These receptors were collected from a human donor who received an intestinal transplant. Each CDR3 is given with its conserved first and last residue. A D gene is named only where the DNA matches it firmly. The listing skips clone size in some rows; elsewhere it reads once, few, many or a size class.

V,size,D,J,CDR3,DNA
TRBV27,NA,TRBD1,TRBJ1-4,CASSPAQGGGEKLFF,TGTGCCAGCAGTCCCGCCCAGGGGGGCGGTGAAAAACTGTTTTTT
TRBV19,NA,NA,TRBJ1-2,CASSIAGSNYGYTF,TGTGCCAGTAGTATAGCCGGCAGTAACTATGGCTACACCTTC
TRBV27,NA,NA,TRBJ1-1,CASSRTAMNTEAFF,TGTGCCAGCAGTCGGACAGCCATGAACACTGAAGCTTTCTTT
TRBV15,NA,NA,TRBJ1-4,CATSRALGRGGEKLFF,TGTGCCACCAGCAGAGCTCTGGGAAGAGGGGGTGAAAAACTGTTTTTT
TRBV19,NA,NA,TRBJ2-7,CASTMGRDGDYEQYF,TGTGCCAGTACCATGGGACGGGACGGTGACTACGAGCAGTACTTC
TRBV5-4,NA,NA,TRBJ2-7,CASSPLGYEQYF,TGTGCCAGCAGCCCCCTGGGTTACGAGCAGTACTTC
TRBV13,NA,NA,TRBJ1-1,CASSRVRGAEAFF,TGTGCCAGCAGCCGGGTCAGGGGCGCTGAAGCTTTCTTT
TRBV29-1,NA,TRBD1,TRBJ2-7,CSVLDRGYEQYF,TGCAGCGTCCTGGACAGGGGCTACGAGCAGTACTTC
TRBV28,NA,NA,TRBJ2-7,CASSFKGNSYEQYF,TGTGCCAGCAGTTTTAAAGGGAACTCCTACGAGCAGTACTTC
TRBV25-1,NA,NA,TRBJ1-4,CASSVNEKLFF,TGTGCCAGCAGTGTTAACGAAAAACTGTTTTTT
TRBV20-1,once,NA,TRBJ2-1,CSASRGNEQFF,TGCAGTGCTAGTAGGGGGAATGAGCAGTTCTTC
TRBV7-9,once,TRBD2,TRBJ2-1,CASSSPRTRVNEQFF,TGTGCCAGCAGCAGCCCTCGGACTAGAGTAAATGAGCAGTTCTTC
TRBV4-1,NA,TRBD1,TRBJ2-1,CASSQGQGSYNEQFF,TGCGCCAGCAGCCAAGGACAGGGGAGTTACAATGAGCAGTTCTTC
TRBV9,NA,NA,TRBJ2-2,CASSYGITGELFF,TGTGCCAGCAGTTACGGAATCACCGGGGAGCTGTTTTTT
TRBV6-5,NA,TRBD1,TRBJ2-3,CASSYRDRGTDTQYF,TGTGCCAGCAGTTACCGGGACAGGGGCACAGATACGCAGTATTTT
TRBV29-1,NA,TRBD1,TRBJ2-5,CSAPTGEETQYF,TGCAGCGCCCCGACAGGGGAAGAGACCCAGTACTTC
TRBV5-6,NA,NA,TRBJ2-7,CASSFGSYEQYF,TGTGCCAGCAGCTTTGGCTCCTACGAGCAGTACTTC
TRBV10-3,NA,NA,TRBJ2-2,CAISESGTATGELFF,TGTGCCATCAGTGAGTCGGGGACGGCTACCGGGGAGCTGTTTTTT
TRBV19,NA,NA,TRBJ1-1,CASSMGDNTEAFF,TGTGCCAGTAGTATGGGTGATAACACTGAAGCTTTCTTT
TRBV28,NA,NA,TRBJ2-1,CASTPAGSSYNEQFF,TGTGCCAGCACCCCGGCAGGGAGTTCCTACAATGAGCAGTTCTTC
TRBV5-1,NA,NA,TRBJ1-1,CASSSPMNTEAFF,TGCGCCAGCAGCTCCCCGATGAACACTGAAGCTTTCTTT
TRBV6-1,NA,NA,TRBJ2-2,CASSEALWGAHGALAFGELFF,TGTGCCAGCAGTGAAGCGCTTTGGGGGGCTCACGGGGCACTAGCGTTCGGGGAGCTGTTTTTT
TRBV11-1,NA,TRBD1,TRBJ2-5,CASSPHPTGTFGETQYF,TGTGCCAGCAGCCCTCACCCGACAGGGACCTTCGGGGAGACCCAGTACTTC
TRBV7-8,NA,NA,TRBJ2-1,CASSLDGVYNEQFF,TGTGCCAGCAGCTTGGACGGAGTCTACAATGAGCAGTTCTTC
TRBV9,NA,TRBD1,TRBJ1-4,CASSVRGTGDGKLFF,TGTGCCAGCAGCGTCCGCGGGACAGGGGACGGAAAACTGTTTTTT
TRBV6-5,NA,NA,TRBJ2-1,CASIPAGGVGNEQFF,TGTGCCAGCATCCCCGCTGGGGGCGTCGGGAATGAGCAGTTCTTC
TRBV19,NA,NA,TRBJ1-2,CASSEHGVSNYGYTF,TGTGCCAGTAGTGAACACGGGGTTTCAAACTATGGCTACACCTTC
TRBV5-6,NA,NA,TRBJ2-1,CASSSRRHGPYNEQFF,TGTGCCAGCAGCTCTCGTCGACACGGACCTTACAATGAGCAGTTCTTC
TRBV28,NA,NA,TRBJ2-7,CASSLGSQGTYEQYF,TGTGCCAGCAGTTTAGGCTCTCAGGGGACCTACGAGCAGTACTTC